This record covers a single TCR beta chain. This sample is drawn from a study of PD-L1 blockade in urothelial cancer. The protocol was immunoSEQ multiplex PCR, while the TCRdb copy is restricted to in-frame clones and leaves out a portion. The table lists 70,000 or so clones, approximately 80% of them singletons. V gave up 1 base and J gave up 4 bases; unmatched junction bases: 16. The CDR3 is made up of 19 amino acids. In germline, CDR1 is SGHRS, CDR2 YFSETQ. Material: PBMCs, obtained around atezolizumab (anti-PD-L1) treatment. The chain joins TRBV5-1 to TRBJ2-3, with 9 bases fitting TRBD2. The TCR was taken from a man aged 70-80 years with urothelial cancer. The CDR3 spells CASSLLAGGPSTQPDTQYF. In DNA form, the CDR3 reads TGCGCCAGCAGCTTGTTGGCGGGAGGGCCATCAACTCAACCAGATACGCAGTATTTT.